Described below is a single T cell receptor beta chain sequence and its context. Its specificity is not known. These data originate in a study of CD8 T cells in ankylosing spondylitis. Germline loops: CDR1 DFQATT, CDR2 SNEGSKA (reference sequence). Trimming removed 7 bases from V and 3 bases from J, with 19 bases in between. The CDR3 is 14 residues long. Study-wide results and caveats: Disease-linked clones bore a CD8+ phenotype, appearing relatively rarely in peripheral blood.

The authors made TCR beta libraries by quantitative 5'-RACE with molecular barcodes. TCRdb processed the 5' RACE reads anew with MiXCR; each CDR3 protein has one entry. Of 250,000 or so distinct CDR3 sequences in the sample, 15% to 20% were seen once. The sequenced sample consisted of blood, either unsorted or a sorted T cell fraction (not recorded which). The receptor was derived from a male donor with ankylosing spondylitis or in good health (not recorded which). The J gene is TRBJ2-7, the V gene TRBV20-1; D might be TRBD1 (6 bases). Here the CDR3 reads CSVEHSGQSYEQYF. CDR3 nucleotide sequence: TGCAGTGTCGAACATTCTGGACAGAGCTACGAGCAGTACTTC.